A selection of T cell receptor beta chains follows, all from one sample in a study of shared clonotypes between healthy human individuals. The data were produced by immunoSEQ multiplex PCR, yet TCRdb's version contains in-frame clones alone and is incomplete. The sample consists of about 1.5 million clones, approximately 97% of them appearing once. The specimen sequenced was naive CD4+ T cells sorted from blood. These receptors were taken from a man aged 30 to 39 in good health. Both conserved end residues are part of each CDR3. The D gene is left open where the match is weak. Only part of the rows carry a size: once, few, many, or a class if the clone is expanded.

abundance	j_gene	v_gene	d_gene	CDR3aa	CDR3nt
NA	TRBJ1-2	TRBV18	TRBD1	CASSPSSGTGDYGYTF	TGTGCCAGCTCACCCTCCTCCGGGACAGGGGACTATGGCTACACCTTC
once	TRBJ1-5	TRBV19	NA	CASSRYRDSNQPQHF	TGTGCCAGTAGTCGGTACAGGGATAGCAATCAGCCCCAGCATTTT
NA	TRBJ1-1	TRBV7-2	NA	CASRTWMPGRGMNTEAFF	TGTGCCAGCAGGACTTGGATGCCCGGGCGAGGGATGAACACTGAAGCTTTCTTT
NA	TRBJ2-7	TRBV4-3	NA	CASSQDVGGEQYF	TGCGCCAGCAGCCAAGACGTGGGGGGCGAGCAGTACTTC
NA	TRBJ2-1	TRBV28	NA	CAMGSYNEQFF	TGTGCCATGGGCTCCTACAATGAGCAGTTCTTC
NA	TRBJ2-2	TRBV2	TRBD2	CASRGASGNTGELFF	TGTGCCAGCAGGGGCGCTAGCGGTAACACCGGGGAGCTGTTTTTT
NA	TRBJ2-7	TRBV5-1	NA	CASSANQQGRLFYEQYF	TGCGCCAGCAGCGCCAACCAGCAAGGTCGGTTATTCTACGAGCAGTACTTC
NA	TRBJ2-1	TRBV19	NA	CASSISNGEQFF	TGTGCCAGTAGTATCTCAAATGGTGAGCAGTTCTTC
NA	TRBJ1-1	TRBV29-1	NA	CSVVQQMNTEAFF	TGCAGCGTTGTCCAACAGATGAACACTGAAGCTTTCTTT
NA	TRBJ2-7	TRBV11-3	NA	CASSRGSYEQYF	TGTGCCAGCAGCCGCGGGTCCTACGAGCAGTACTTC
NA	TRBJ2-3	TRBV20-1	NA	CSAHNTDTQYF	TGCAGTGCACATAACACAGATACGCAGTATTTT
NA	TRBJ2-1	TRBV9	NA	CASSPSTGGDEQFF	TGTGCCAGCAGCCCTAGTACAGGCGGGGATGAGCAGTTCTTC
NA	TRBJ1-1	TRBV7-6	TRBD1	CASSLITGGLGTEAFF	TGTGCCAGCAGCTTAATCACAGGGGGGCTGGGAACTGAAGCTTTCTTT
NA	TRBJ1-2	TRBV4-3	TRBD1	CASSQAGDRDNYGYTF	TGCGCCAGCAGCCAAGCTGGGGACAGGGATAACTATGGCTACACCTTC
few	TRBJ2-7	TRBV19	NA	CASSIQGPFGEQYF	TGTGCCAGTAGTATACAGGGGCCTTTTGGCGAGCAGTACTTC
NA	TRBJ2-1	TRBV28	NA	CASSFPLLNNEQFF	TGTGCCAGCAGTTTCCCCCTGCTCAACAATGAGCAGTTCTTC
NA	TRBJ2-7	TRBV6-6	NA	CASGKDPYEQYF	TGTGCCAGCGGAAAAGACCCCTACGAGCAGTACTTC
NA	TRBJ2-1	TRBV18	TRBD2	CASSPELAGVQFF	TGTGCCAGCTCACCAGAGTTAGCGGGAGTCCAGTTCTTC
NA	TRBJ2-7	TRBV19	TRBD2	CASRKGLAGSYEQYF	TGTGCCAGTAGAAAGGGACTAGCGGGATCCTACGAGCAGTACTTC
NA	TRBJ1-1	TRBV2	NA	CASSRDGVNTEAFF	TGTGCCAGCAGTCGTGATGGGGTGAACACTGAAGCTTTCTTT
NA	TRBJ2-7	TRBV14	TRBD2	CASSQVQREGRSHEQYF	TGTGCCAGCAGCCAAGTTCAGCGGGAGGGCCGTAGCCACGAGCAGTACTTC
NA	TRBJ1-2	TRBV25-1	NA	CASSETSNYGYTF	TGTGCCAGCAGTGAAACATCTAACTATGGCTACACCTTC
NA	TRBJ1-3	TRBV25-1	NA	CASSTGQLSNGNTIYF	TGTGCCAGCAGCACCGGCCAGCTTTCCAACGGAAACACCATATATTTT
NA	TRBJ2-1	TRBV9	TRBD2	CASSSLGGSNYNEQFF	TGTGCCAGCAGTTCCCTCGGGGGGTCGAATTACAATGAGCAGTTCTTC
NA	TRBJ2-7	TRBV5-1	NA	CASRRDSGSYEQYF	TGCGCCAGCAGGAGGGACAGCGGGAGCTACGAGCAGTACTTC
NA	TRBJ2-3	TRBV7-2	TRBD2	CASRPRFRGGRGTDTQYF	TGTGCCAGCAGACCTCGATTTCGCGGGGGGAGGGGCACAGATACGCAGTATTTT
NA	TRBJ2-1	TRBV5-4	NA	CASSSSGPQRFF	TGTGCCAGCAGCTCCTCGGGACCCCAAAGGTTCTTC
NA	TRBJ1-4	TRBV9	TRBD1	CASSPRTGGVEKLFF	TGTGCCAGCAGCCCCCGGACAGGGGGCGTTGAAAAACTGTTTTTT
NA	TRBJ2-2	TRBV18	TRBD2	CASSPTSGIPTGELFF	TGTGCCAGCTCGCCGACTAGCGGGATTCCCACCGGGGAGCTGTTTTTT
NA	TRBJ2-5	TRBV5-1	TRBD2	CASSRPGGQETQYF	TGCGCCAGCAGCCGCCCGGGGGGACAAGAGACCCAGTACTTC
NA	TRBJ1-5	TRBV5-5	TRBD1	CASSLRGTVSQPQHF	TGTGCCAGCAGCTTGCGGGGGACAGTCTCTCAGCCCCAGCATTTT
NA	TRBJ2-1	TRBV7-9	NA	CASSYRGIAVKTYNEQFF	TGTGCCAGCAGCTATCGGGGAATAGCGGTAAAAACCTACAATGAGCAGTTCTTC
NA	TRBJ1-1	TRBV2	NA	CASSRPAPRRNTEAFF	TGTGCCAGCAGTCGCCCCGCCCCAAGGAGGAACACTGAAGCTTTCTTT
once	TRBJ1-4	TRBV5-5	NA	CASSLMYLGGNEKLFF	TGTGCCAGCAGCTTGATGTACTTAGGAGGTAATGAAAAACTGTTTTTT
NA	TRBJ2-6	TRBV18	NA	CASSPLLPGANVLTF	TGTGCCAGCTCACCCCTTCTGCCTGGGGCCAACGTCCTGACTTTC
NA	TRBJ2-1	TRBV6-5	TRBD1	CASRQTGGLYNEQFF	TGTGCCAGCAGGCAAACAGGGGGTCTATACAATGAGCAGTTCTTC
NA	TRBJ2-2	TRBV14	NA	CASSQFGSLTGELFF	TGTGCCAGCAGCCAATTCGGCAGTTTAACCGGGGAGCTGTTTTTT
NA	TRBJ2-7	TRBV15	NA	CATGRGVAYEQYF	TGTGCCACCGGCAGGGGAGTGGCCTACGAGCAGTACTTC
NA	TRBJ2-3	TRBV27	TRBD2	CASSLFRTSGITDTQYF	TGTGCCAGCAGTTTATTCCGGACTAGCGGGATCACAGATACGCAGTATTTT
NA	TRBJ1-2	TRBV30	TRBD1	CAWNQQGASGYTF	TGTGCCTGGAACCAACAGGGGGCTAGCGGCTACACCTTC
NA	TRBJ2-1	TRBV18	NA	CASSGGGSYNEQFF	TGTGCCAGCTCGGGGGGCGGGTCCTACAATGAGCAGTTCTTC
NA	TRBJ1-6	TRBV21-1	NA	CASRMGIATHIYSPLHF	TGTGCCAGCAGGATGGGTATAGCTACACATATCTATTCACCCCTCCACTTT
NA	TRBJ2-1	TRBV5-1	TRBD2	CASSSKWLAGGSSWNEQFF	TGCGCCAGCAGCTCCAAATGGCTAGCGGGAGGGTCGTCCTGGAATGAGCAGTTCTTC
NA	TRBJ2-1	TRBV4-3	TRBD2	CASSQATRLAGLYNEQFF	TGCGCCAGCAGCCAAGCTACCCGGCTAGCGGGATTATACAATGAGCAGTTCTTC
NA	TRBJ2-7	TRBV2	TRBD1	CASSDRQGNEQYF	TGTGCCAGCAGTGATAGACAGGGAAACGAGCAGTACTTC
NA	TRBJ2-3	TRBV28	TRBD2	CASRQRLAGGSVTDTQYF	TGTGCCAGCAGACAAAGACTAGCGGGAGGGTCGGTCACAGATACGCAGTATTTT
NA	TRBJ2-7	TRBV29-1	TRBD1	CSVCQGVSYEQYF	TGCAGCGTATGCCAGGGGGTCTCCTACGAGCAGTACTTC
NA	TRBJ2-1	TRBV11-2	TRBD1	CASSYDRGYLNEQFF	TGTGCCAGCAGCTACGACAGGGGATATTTGAATGAGCAGTTCTTC
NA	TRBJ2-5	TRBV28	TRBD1	CASSFGQGAEETQYF	TGTGCCAGCAGCTTCGGACAGGGGGCAGAAGAGACCCAGTACTTC